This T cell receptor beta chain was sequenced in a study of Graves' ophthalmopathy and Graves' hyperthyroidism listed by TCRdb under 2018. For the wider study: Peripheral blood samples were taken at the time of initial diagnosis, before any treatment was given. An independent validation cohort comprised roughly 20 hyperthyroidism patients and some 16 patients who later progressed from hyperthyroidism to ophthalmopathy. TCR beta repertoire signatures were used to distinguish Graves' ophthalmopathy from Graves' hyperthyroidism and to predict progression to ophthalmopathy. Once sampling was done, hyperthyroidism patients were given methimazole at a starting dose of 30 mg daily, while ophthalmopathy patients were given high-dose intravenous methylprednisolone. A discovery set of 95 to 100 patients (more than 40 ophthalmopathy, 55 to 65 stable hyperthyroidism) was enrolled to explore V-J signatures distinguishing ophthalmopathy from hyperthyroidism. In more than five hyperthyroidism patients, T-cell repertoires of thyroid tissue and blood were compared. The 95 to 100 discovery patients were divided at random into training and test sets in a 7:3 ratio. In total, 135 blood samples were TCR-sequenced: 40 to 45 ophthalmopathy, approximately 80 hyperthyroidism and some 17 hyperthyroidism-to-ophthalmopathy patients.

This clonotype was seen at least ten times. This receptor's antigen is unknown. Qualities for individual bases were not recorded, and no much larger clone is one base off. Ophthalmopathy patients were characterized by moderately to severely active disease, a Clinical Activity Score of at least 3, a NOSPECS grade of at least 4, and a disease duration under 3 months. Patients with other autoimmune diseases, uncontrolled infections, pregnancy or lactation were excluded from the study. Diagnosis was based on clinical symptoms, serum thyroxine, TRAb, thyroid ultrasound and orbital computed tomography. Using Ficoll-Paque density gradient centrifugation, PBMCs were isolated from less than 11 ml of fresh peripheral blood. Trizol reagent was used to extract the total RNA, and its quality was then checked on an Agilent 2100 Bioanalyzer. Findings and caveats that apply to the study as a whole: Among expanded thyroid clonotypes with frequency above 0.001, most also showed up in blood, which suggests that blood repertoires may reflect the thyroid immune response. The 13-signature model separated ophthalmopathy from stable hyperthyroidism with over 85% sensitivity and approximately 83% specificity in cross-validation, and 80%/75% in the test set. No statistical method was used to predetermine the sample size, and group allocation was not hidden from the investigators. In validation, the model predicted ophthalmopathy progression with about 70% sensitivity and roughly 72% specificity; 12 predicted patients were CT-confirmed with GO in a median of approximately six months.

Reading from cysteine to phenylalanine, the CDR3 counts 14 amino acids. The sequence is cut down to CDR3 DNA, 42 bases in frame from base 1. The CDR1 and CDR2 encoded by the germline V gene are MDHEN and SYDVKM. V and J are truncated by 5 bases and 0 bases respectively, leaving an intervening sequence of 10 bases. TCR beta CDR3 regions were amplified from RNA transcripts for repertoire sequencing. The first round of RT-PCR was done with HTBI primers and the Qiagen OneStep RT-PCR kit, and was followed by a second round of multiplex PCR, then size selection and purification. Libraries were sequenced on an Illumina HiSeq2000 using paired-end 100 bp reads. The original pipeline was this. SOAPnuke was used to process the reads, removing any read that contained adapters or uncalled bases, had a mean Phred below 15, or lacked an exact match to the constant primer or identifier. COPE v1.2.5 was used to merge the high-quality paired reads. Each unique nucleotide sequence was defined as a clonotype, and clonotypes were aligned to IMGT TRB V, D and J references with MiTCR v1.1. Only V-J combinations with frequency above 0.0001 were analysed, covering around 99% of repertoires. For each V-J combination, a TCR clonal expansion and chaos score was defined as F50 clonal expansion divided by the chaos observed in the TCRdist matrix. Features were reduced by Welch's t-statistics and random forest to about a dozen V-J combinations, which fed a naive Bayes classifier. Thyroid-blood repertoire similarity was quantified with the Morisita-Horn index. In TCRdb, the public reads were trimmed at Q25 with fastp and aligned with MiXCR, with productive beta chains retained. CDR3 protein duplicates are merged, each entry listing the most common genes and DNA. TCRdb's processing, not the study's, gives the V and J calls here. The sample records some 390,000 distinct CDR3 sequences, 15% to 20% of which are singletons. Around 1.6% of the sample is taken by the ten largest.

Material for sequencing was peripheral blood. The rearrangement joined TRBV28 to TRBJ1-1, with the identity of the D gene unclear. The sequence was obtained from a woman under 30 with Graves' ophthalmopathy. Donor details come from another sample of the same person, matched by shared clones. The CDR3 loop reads CASSVAGMNTEAFF. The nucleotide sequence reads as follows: TGTGCCAGCAGTGTGGCCGGTATGAACACTGAAGCTTTCTTT.